These 21 T cell receptor beta chains were sequenced from one sample in a study of cytomegalovirus exposure and HLA in healthy donors. PCR involved 60 Vbeta and 13 Jbeta primers. The data were produced by immunoSEQ multiplex PCR, yet TCRdb's version contains in-frame clones alone and is incomplete. The repertoire shows fewer than 100,000 clones; the top ten hold approximately 1.5%. Material: PBMCs. These receptors came from a woman aged 55-70 years in good health and CMV-seronegative.

For the CDR3, the DNA is TGTGCCAGCTCACCGTCTACAGGGTCCACAGATACGCAGTATTTT. It specifies CASSPSTGSTDTQYF. The chain combines TRBV18 with TRBJ2-3, with a weak D call TRBD1 (6 bases). The CDR3 extends over 15 amino acids. Trimming left V 3 bases short and J 2 bases short, with 12 bases between. Germline V CDR1 and CDR2: KGHSH, LQKENI. Combining the CDR3 with reference TRBV18 and TRBJ2-3 gives the whole variable domain NAGVMQNPRHLVRRRGQEARLRCSPMKGHSHVYWYRQLPEEGLKFMVYLQKENIIDESGMPKERFSAEFPKEGPSILRIQQVVRGDSAAYFCASSPSTGSTDTQYFGPGTRLTVL.

The J gene is TRBJ1-2, the V gene TRBV29-1; no clear D. CDR3 length equals 9 residues. Germline loops: CDR1 SQVTM, CDR2 ANQGSEA. V lost 4 bases and J 6 bases, leaving 3 bases between the germline ends. CDR3 in amino acids: CSVGNGYTF. In DNA, the CDR3 is TGCAGCGTTGGTAATGGCTACACCTTC.

The genes are TRBV18 and TRBJ2-1; 10 nucleotides align to TRBD2. This CDR3 region has 19 residues. Unmatched junction bases numbered 15, after V lost 5 bases and J lost 2 bases. Germline loops: CDR1 KGHSH, CDR2 LQKENI. Here the CDR3 reads CASSRTSGAPGGAYNEQFF. The CDR3 DNA is TGTGCCAGCTCAAGAACTAGCGGGGCCCCCGGGGGAGCCTACAATGAGCAGTTCTTC. Variable domain in full (rest from reference TRBV18 and TRBJ2-1): NAGVMQNPRHLVRRRGQEARLRCSPMKGHSHVYWYRQLPEEGLKFMVYLQKENIIDESGMPKERFSAEFPKEGPSILRIQQVVRGDSAAYFCASSRTSGAPGGAYNEQFFGPGTRLTVL.

The rearrangement joins TRBV21-1 to TRBJ2-1; the table's D call, TRBD2, has no DNA check behind it. TRBV21-1 is a known pseudogene. CDR3 length: 15 residues. As DNA, the CDR3 is TGTGCCAGCACCCCTAGCGGGAGATTCAACAATGAGCAGTTCTTC. This translates into CASTPSGRFNNEQFF.

The chain links TRBV5-4 to TRBJ2-1; 7 bases are shared with TRBD1. In germline, CDR1 is SGHNT, CDR2 YYREEE (reference sequence). The CDR3 length is 13 residues. Trimming at V came to 3 bases and at J to 5 bases, leaving 2 bases not matched to a gene. CDR3 region: CASSSTGNNEQFF. CDR3 nucleotides: TGTGCCAGCAGCTCGACAGGGAACAATGAGCAGTTCTTC.

The rearrangement uses TRBV4-2 and TRBJ2-1; 8 bases align to TRBD1. The CDR3 runs to 15 residues. Germline lookup yields CDR1 LGHNA and CDR2 YNFKEQ. V shed 4 bases and J 0 bases; nucleotides not matched to a gene: 2. CDR3 coding DNA: TGTGCCAGCAGCCCGACAGGGGCCTCCTACAATGAGCAGTTCTTC. Its translation is CASSPTGASYNEQFF.

The chain has TRBV18 and TRBJ1-2, with 9 bases matching TRBD1. The CDR3 length is 14 residues. The V gene end was trimmed by 3 bases and the J gene end by 7 bases; junction bases not matched to a gene: 6. Germline V gene data show CDR1 as KGHSH and CDR2 as LQKENI. The DNA of the CDR3 is TGTGCCAGCTCACCGGACAGGGGTAGCGGTGGCTACACCTTC. This encodes CASSPDRGSGGYTF. Drawing the rest from reference TRBV18 and TRBJ1-2, the complete variable domain is NAGVMQNPRHLVRRRGQEARLRCSPMKGHSHVYWYRQLPEEGLKFMVYLQKENIIDESGMPKERFSAEFPKEGPSILRIQQVVRGDSAAYFCASSPDRGSGGYTFGSGTRLTVV.

The chain is built from TRBV6-5 and TRBJ2-5; the match to TRBD2 covers 7 bases. Germline V gene data show CDR1 as MNHEY and CDR2 as SVGAGI. Germline trimming cut 6 bases from V and 2 bases from J; bases unmatched to any gene: 9. This CDR3 is built from 15 residues. Here the CDR3 DNA reads TGTGCCAGCAGCCCGCGGGGAGGGCTACAAGAGACCCAGTACTTC. This codes for CASSPRGGLQETQYF.

The rearrangement uses TRBV16 and TRBJ2-3; TRBD1 is a possible D gene (6 bases). The ends were cut back, 2 bases at V and 13 bases at J, with 16 bases in the middle. CDR3 size: 13 residues. The germline V gene has CDR1 KGHSY and CDR2 FQNENV. The CDR3 protein is CASSQDYQGIEYF. DNA of the CDR3: TGTGCCAGCAGCCAAGATTACCAGGGGATAGAGTATTTT.

This chain joins TRBV2 and TRBJ2-5, with TRBD2 identical over 10 bases. Germline loops: CDR1 SNHLY, CDR2 FYNNEI. The CDR3 totals 15 residues. V lost 5 bases and J lost 2; bases outside the gene matches: 5. The chain's CDR3 is CASSWTSGNQETQYF. CDR3 in DNA: TGTGCCAGCAGTTGGACTAGCGGAAATCAAGAGACCCAGTACTTC.

The rearrangement links TRBV18 to TRBJ2-7, with 7 bases lining up with TRBD1. The CDR3 is made up of 14 amino acids. Trimming at V came to 2 bases and at J to 7 bases, leaving 8 bases not matched to a gene. Germline V CDR1 and CDR2: KGHSH, LQKENI. DNA for the CDR3: TGTGCCAGCTCACCAAACGACAGGGAATCTGAGCAGTACTTC. Protein product: CASSPNDRESEQYF.

The chain has TRBV19 and TRBJ1-2, with 7 bases fitting TRBD1. Trimming took 3 bases from V and 2 from J; bases not matched to a gene: 6. CDR3 size: 15 residues. Germline-derived CDR1 and CDR2 are LNHDA and SQIVND (reference sequence). The CDR3 DNA follows: TGTGCCAGTAGTATGGGACAGTCTACCAACTATGGCTACACCTTC. This gives the protein CASSMGQSTNYGYTF.

The genes are TRBV15 and TRBJ2-5, with D hard to call. Trimming pared 5 bases from V and 1 base from J, leaving 11 bases between. The length of the CDR3 is 14 residues. Germline CDR1 is LNHNV and CDR2 is YYDKDF (reference sequence). CDR3 sequence: CATSRRQAQETQYF. The CDR3 DNA reads as TGTGCCACCAGCCGGCGACAAGCCCAAGAGACCCAGTACTTC.

The chain has TRBV18 and TRBJ1-2; 7 bases fit TRBD1. Trimming cost V 2 bases and J 3 bases; bases outside gene matches: 3. From germline, CDR1 is KGHSH and CDR2 LQKENI. This CDR3 contains 14 residues. The DNA of the CDR3 is TGTGCCAGCTCACCAGGACAGGCATACTATGGCTACACCTTC. Translated: CASSPGQAYYGYTF.

The V gene is TRBV5-1, the J gene TRBJ2-3; D perhaps matches TRBD1 (5 bases). CDR3 length equals 16 residues. V dropped 0 bases and J dropped 1 base, with 12 bases sitting between them. Germline CDR1 is SGHRS and CDR2 is YFSETQ. CDR3 region: CASSLDVGAGTDTQYF. DNA for the CDR3: TGCGCCAGCAGCTTGGACGTTGGGGCGGGCACAGATACGCAGTATTTT.

V is TRBV18 and J is TRBJ1-2; D is perhaps TRBD1 (5 bases). The CDR3 length is 14 residues. Germline assignment: CDR1 KGHSH and CDR2 LQKENI. V was trimmed by 3 bases and J by 0 bases, leaving 8 bases between them. Written as DNA, the CDR3 is TGTGCCAGCTCACCCGACAGATCTAACTATGGCTACACCTTC. Its protein is CASSPDRSNYGYTF.

This rearrangement joins TRBV29-1 to TRBJ2-7, with a weak D call TRBD1 (5 bases). This CDR3 is 14 amino acids long. Trimming took 0 bases from V and 0 from J, leaving 9 bases between them. CDR1 and CDR2 (germline): SQVTM, ANQGSEA. The CDR3 is CSVEDPGISYEQYF. The CDR3 region has the DNA TGCAGCGTTGAAGATCCAGGGATCTCCTACGAGCAGTACTTC.

This chain connects TRBV29-1 to TRBJ2-7, with 9 bases aligning to TRBD2. This CDR3 comprises 14 residues. V was clipped by 4 bases and J by 2 bases; unmatched bases: 6. Germline CDR1 is SQVTM and CDR2 is ANQGSEA. The CDR3, as DNA: TGCAGCGTTGGTGGCGCTAGCGGGACCTACGAGCAGTACTTC. Translated: CSVGGASGTYEQYF.

The rearrangement joins TRBV9 to TRBJ2-1; 10 bases agree with TRBD2. Germline assignment: CDR1 SGDLS and CDR2 YYNGEE. The CDR3 runs to 17 residues. V trimming: 4 bases; J trimming: 4 bases; junction bases outside the gene matches: 11. This chain's CDR3 is CASSLEGGAGGYNEQFF. The CDR3 DNA reads as TGTGCCAGCAGCCTAGAAGGGGGAGCGGGAGGGTACAATGAGCAGTTCTTC.

The CDR3 is CASEGGSSYNEQFF. The CDR3 DNA follows: TGTGCCAGCGAAGGCGGGTCCTCCTACAATGAGCAGTTCTTC. The rearrangement joins TRBV9 to TRBJ2-1; D is perhaps TRBD2 (5 bases). This CDR3 has 14 amino acids. The germline V and J ends were trimmed by 7 bases and 0 bases, with 11 bases remaining between them. CDR1 is SGDLS and CDR2 is YYNGEE in the germline V gene.

The chain uses TRBV2 and TRBJ2-2; D call uncertain. Germline V lookup: CDR1 SNHLY, CDR2 FYNNEI. V was clipped by 2 bases and J by 1 base, with 14 bases between them. This CDR3 is 17 amino acids long. CDR3 loop: CASSEFLLSGNTGELFF. CDR3 in DNA: TGTGCCAGCAGTGAATTCCTCCTTAGTGGGAACACCGGGGAGCTGTTTTTT.